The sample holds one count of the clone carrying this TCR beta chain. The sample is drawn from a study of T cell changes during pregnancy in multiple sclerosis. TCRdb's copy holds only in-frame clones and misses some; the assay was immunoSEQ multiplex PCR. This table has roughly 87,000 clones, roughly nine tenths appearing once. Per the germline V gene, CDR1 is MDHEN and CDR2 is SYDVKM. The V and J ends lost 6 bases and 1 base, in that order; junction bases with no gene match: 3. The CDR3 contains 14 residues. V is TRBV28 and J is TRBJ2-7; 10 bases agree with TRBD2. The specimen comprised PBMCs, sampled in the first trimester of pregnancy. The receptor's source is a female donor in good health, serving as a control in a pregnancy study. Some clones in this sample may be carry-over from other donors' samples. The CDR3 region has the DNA TGTGCCAGCAGCCTAGCGGGGGAGTCCTACGAGCAGTACTTC. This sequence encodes CASSLAGESYEQYF.